This T cell receptor (beta chain) emerged from a study of long-term antiretroviral therapy in people with HIV (dated by TCRdb to between 2020 and 2023). About the investigation overall: The earliest samples were collected about a decade before the 2015 WHO recommendation for immediate ART, when ART was typically delayed until CD4 counts fell. This retrospective serial study examined whether starting ART and sustained HIV suppression were associated with changes in the composition and diversity of the TRB repertoire in peripheral blood. Test extractions of a monoclonal T-cell line alongside approximately 34 polyclonal samples showed no cross-contamination during QIAcube processing. The cohort contributed fewer than 200 cryopreserved PBMC samples from about 30 adults with confirmed HIV infection, collected serially over a mean of about six years (range 1-12). Among the 30 or so participants with HIV, about a dozen were female.

The junction carries 13 bases between V and J, which are trimmed by 2 bases and 2 bases respectively. The CDR3 holds 15 amino acids from the cysteine to the phenylalanine. The sequence is cut down to CDR3 DNA, 45 bases in frame from base 1. Based on the germline V gene, the CDR1 and CDR2 sequences are SGHTA and FQGNSA. The immunoSEQ hsTCRB v3.0 assay was used at survey level resolution for TRB variable region sequencing. The targeted TRB sequencing depth was about 40,000-55,000 T-cell genomes per sample. An Illumina MiSeq with a v3 150-cycle kit was used to sequence the pooled TRB libraries. For the original study's pipeline: Repertoire analysis ran in R within a reproducible Nextflow workflow covering QC, data transformation and analysis. LymphoSeq2, an R package for exploring AIRR-Seq data, was used to implement custom analyses. Several samples that yielded fewer than 5000 total TRB sequences were excluded, so that under 200 HIV repertoires were analyzed. Among the 170 to 200 retained HIV repertoires, 55 to 65 were collected before ART initiation and fewer than 150 were collected after ART initiation. Repertoires were downsampled to 5000 TRB nucleotide sequences, and summary statistics were averaged over 100 downsampling iterations. TRB sequences were retained for analysis only if CDR3 regions of at least seven amino acids were present. Diversity was measured with a Shannon entropy-derived clonality score and the Gini coefficient. Repertoire networks linked the top 5000 CDR3 amino acid sequences whenever two sequences differed by an edit distance of one. For TRB CDR3 amino acid sequences, antigen specificity groups and MHC restriction were predicted with GLIPH2. To flag known associations with CMV, EBV, HIV or tissue antigens, CDR3 amino acid sequences were compared against VDJdb and McPAS-TCR. Pre-ART, post-ART and control groups were compared with Wilcoxon signed-rank tests and Holm-Bonferroni correction. Entries here come from immuneACCESS through TCRdb and include only in-frame sequences with V and J called. Some clones fail to appear in such tables; in the studies checked, an unresolved V gene covers under half of the shortfall, and the cause of the remainder is unknown. Clonal size and the V and J genes are those of that table, whereas D and trimming came from the DNA. This sample gives 15,000 to 20,000 clones in total; around 88% of them show up just once. Roughly 14% of the sample is taken by the ten largest.

Regarding this clone: Its antigen is not yet known. No much larger clone exists at a distance of one base, and base qualities are not known.

To be included, a participant needed at least one PBMC sample from before ART initiation plus at least two post-ART samples. All participants with HIV were treated in the United States of America. Before DNA extraction, cryopreserved samples of roughly 0.85-11 million PBMC were thawed and then washed. At the time of the earliest PBMC sample, participants with HIV were aged between about 20 and 55 years. PBMC samples from each participant spanned 1-4 timepoints before ART initiation and 2-8 timepoints after ART initiation, with a median of 7 samples. Serial HIV viral load, CD4+ T-cell count, ART history and demographic data were obtained for every participant. Using a Qiagen kit on a QIAcube, genomic DNA was extracted from unsorted PBMC, with samples processed in batches of 12. Broad study findings and their caveats: ART initiation was associated with a significant increase in TRB diversity, but diversity stayed significantly below transplant donor controls even after long-term ART. Expanded TRB clones identified before ART initiation dominated the repertoire at all time points, although this dominance fluctuated and declined in many PLHIV after ART. Inferences about post-ART repertoire changes are limited because no data were available on ART adherence, viral resistance or therapy changes. Because cell numbers in pre-ART samples were limited, unsorted PBMC were profiled instead of sorted CD4+ and CD8+ T cells. Narrower CDR3 length ranges were observed in HIV repertoires than in controls, and an antigen-experienced repertoire with only a slight naive shift after ART was suggested by the network structure. The samples were dated from about 2004 to 2017, and the ART regimens that were used may be less effective than current ART regimens. Since PBMC availability was limited, sequencing covered only the TCR beta chain, with no alpha chain pairing.

This receptor was obtained from a woman aged 25 to 45 with HIV. The rearrangement joined TRBV7-2 to TRBJ2-7; no confident D gene assignment can be made. Here the sequenced sample was unsorted PBMCs, taken around 2.3 years before starting antiretroviral therapy. The CDR3 region: CASSLNVIRTYEQYF. The nucleotide sequence is given as TGTGCCAGCAGCTTAAATGTTATCAGGACCTACGAGCAGTACTTC. Where the CDR3 stops, the reference TRBV7-2 and TRBJ2-7 genes take over; the full variable domain is GAGVSQSPSNKVTEKGKDVELRCDPISGHTALYWYRQSLGQGLEFLIYFQGNSAPDKSGLPSDRFSAERTGGSVSTLTIQRTQQEDSAVYLCASSLNVIRTYEQYFGPGTRLTVT.